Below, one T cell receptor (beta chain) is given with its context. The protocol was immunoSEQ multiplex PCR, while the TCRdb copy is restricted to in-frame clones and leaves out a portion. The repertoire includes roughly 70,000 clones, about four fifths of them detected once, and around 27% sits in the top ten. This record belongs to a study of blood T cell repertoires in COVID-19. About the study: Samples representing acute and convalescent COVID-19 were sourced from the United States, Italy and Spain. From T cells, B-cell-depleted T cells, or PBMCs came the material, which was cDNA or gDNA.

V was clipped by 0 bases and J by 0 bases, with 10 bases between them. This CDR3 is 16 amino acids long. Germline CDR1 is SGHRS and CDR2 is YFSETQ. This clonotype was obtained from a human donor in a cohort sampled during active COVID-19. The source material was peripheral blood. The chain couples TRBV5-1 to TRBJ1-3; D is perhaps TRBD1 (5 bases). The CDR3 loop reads CASSLDRLNSGNTIYF. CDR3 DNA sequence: TGCGCCAGCAGCTTGGACAGGCTAAACTCTGGAAACACCATATATTTT.